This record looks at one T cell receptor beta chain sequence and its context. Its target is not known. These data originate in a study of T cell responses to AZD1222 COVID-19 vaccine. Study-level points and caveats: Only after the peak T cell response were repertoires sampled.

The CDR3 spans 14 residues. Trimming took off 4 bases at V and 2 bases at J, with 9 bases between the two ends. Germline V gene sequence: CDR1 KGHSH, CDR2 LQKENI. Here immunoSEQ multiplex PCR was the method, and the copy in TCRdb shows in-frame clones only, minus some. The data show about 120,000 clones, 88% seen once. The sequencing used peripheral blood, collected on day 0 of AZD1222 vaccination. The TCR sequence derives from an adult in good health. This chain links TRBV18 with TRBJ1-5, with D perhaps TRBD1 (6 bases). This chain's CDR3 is CASSLAGGNQPQHF. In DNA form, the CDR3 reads TGTGCCAGCTCACTCGCAGGGGGCAATCAGCCCCAGCATTTT. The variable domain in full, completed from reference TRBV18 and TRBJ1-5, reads NAGVMQNPRHLVRRRGQEARLRCSPMKGHSHVYWYRQLPEEGLKFMVYLQKENIIDESGMPKERFSAEFPKEGPSILRIQQVVRGDSAAYFCASSLAGGNQPQHFGDGTRLSIL.